Following are 6 T cell receptor beta chains from one sample sequenced in a study of early T cells in non-severe SARS-CoV-2 infection. TCRdb independently ran MiXCR on the 5' RACE reads; one entry per CDR3 protein. The sample lists 80,000 to 95,000 distinct CDR3 sequences; roughly 14% were seen once. What was sequenced was whole blood. The receptors here all came from an adult who was a healthcare worker with PCR-confirmed SARS-CoV-2 infection or an uninfected control (not recorded which).

This clonotype was found many times. The rearrangement joins TRBV6-2 or TRBV6-3 to TRBJ2-2; 10 positions match TRBD2. V dropped 6 bases and J dropped 6; count of bases not matched to a gene: 4. The germline V gene encodes CDR1 MNHEY and CDR2 SVGEGT. The CDR3 consists of 14 residues. Here the CDR3 reads CASRAGGLAGELFF. CDR3 DNA sequence: TGTGCCAGCAGAGCGGGGGGGCTCGCCGGGGAGCTGTTTTTT.

This clonotype came up a few times. The chain has TRBV6-6 and TRBJ2-5, with D tentatively TRBD1 (6 bases). Trimming stripped 4 bases from V and 4 bases from J, with 16 bases between. Germline-derived CDR1 and CDR2 are MNHNY and SVGAGI (reference sequence). The CDR3 contains 15 residues. This CDR3 reads CASSLSGGISETQYF. CDR3 bases: TGTGCCAGCAGTTTATCTGGGGGCATATCAGAGACCCAGTACTTC.

The chain joins TRBV3-1 to TRBJ2-5; D might be TRBD1 (6 bases). Germline assignment: CDR1 LGHDT and CDR2 YNNKEL (reference sequence). The ends were cut back, 4 bases at V and 0 bases at J, with 15 bases in the middle. This CDR3 is 16 amino acids long. Written as DNA, the CDR3 is TGTGCCAGCAGCCGACTTTTCAGGGGTTACCAAGAGACCCAGTACTTC. It translates to CASSRLFRGYQETQYF.

The gene calls are TRBV29-1 and TRBJ2-4, with D perhaps TRBD2 (7 bases). This CDR3 has 14 amino acids. V lost 3 bases, J lost 6 bases, and 15 bases lay in between. In germline, CDR1 is SQVTM, CDR2 ANQGSEA. CDR3 amino acids: CSVDKGGGGNIQYF. The CDR3 DNA reads TGCAGCGTTGATAAGGGAGGGGGAGGAAACATTCAGTACTTC.

CDR3 amino acids: CASSPQPTGELFF. CDR3 nucleotide sequence: TGTGCCAGCAGCCCGCAACCCACCGGGGAGCTGTTTTTT. The chain uses TRBV7-3 and TRBJ2-2; D call uncertain. Germline values: CDR1 SGHTA, CDR2 FQGTGA. CDR3 length equals 13 residues. V lost 5 bases and J lost 4, with 8 bases in between.

In its sample, this clonotype was seen a few times. The rearrangement uses TRBV9 and TRBJ2-6; D is possibly TRBD1 (6 bases). CDR1 is SGDLS and CDR2 is YYNGEE in the germline V gene. Between the trimmed V and J ends, which lost 4 bases and 3 bases, there was a span of 14 bases. This CDR3 spans 16 amino acids. The chain's CDR3 is CASSSLQGHGANVLTF. Written as DNA, the CDR3 is TGTGCCAGCAGCTCGTTACAGGGACATGGGGCCAACGTCCTGACTTTC.